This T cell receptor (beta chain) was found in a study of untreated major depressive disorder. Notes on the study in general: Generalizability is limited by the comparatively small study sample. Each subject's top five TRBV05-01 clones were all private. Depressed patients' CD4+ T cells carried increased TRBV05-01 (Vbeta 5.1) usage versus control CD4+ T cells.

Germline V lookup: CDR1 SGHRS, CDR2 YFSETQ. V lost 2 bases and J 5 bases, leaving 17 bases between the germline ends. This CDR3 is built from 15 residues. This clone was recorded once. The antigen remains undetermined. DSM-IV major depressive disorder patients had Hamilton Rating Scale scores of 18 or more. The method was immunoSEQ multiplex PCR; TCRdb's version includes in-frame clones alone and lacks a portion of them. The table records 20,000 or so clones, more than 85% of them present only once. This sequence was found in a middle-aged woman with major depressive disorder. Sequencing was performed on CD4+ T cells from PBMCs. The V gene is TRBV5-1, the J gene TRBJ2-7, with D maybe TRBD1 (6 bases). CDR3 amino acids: CASSLPQGTFDEQYF. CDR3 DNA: TGCGCCAGCAGCTTACCGCAGGGGACGTTCGACGAGCAGTACTTC.